Detailed here is one TCR beta chain. This clone was recorded only once. The clone's antigen remains unknown. Base qualities are not provided; no much larger clone lies one nucleotide away. In total, fewer than 750 healthy bone marrow donors made up the cohort. At the time of sampling, every cohort member was nominally healthy, though immune exposures that went unrecorded were likely present. The donor was CMV seronegative and was included in the group of hundreds of seronegative cohort members. A peripheral blood sample was provided by each donor, and peripheral blood mononuclear cells were used for TCR beta sequencing. Genomic DNA extraction from the blood cell samples was performed with the Qiagen DNeasy Blood Extraction Kit. Library prep was done by the immunoSEQ multiplex PCR assay. A mixture of 60 forward primers for TCR Vbeta segments and 13 reverse primers for TCR Jbeta segments was used in the multiplex PCR. The CDR3 region of rearranged TCR beta genes was amplified from genomic DNA by a multiplex PCR assay. The Illumina HiSeq System was used to sequence the amplified TCR beta libraries as 87-base-pair reads. The paper's processing steps were these. Across the 700 or so repertoires, a later analysis counted around 80 million unique TCR beta chains, some 11 million of which were shared by at least two donors. Raw reads were error-corrected and collapsed into unique sequences by a nearest-neighbor algorithm in which closely related sequences were merged to remove PCR and sequencing errors. CDR3 sequences were aligned to IMGT reference sequences to assign V, D and J gene segments. For a sequence to be retained, at least a six-nucleotide match to both a V gene segment and a J gene segment was required. Rearrangements were called productive when the CDR3 lacked stop codons and stayed in frame with V and J; all others were non-productive. CDR3 was defined by IMGT convention, running from the second conserved V-encoded cysteine to the conserved J-encoded phenylalanine. Sequences without an unambiguous match to a single V gene segment were excluded from the earlier analysis of almost 600 of the donors. In an earlier analysis of 450 to 750 of the donors, a V segment was called functional when productive rearrangements were above 56.7%, and segregating when the standard deviation between donors exceeded 5%. A statistical classification framework was developed to diagnose cytomegalovirus status using the catalog of TCR beta chain sequences. In a later analysis, TCR nucleotide sequences were compared against IMGT/GENE-DB human TR gene sequences so that V and J genes could be assigned. A later analysis assigned CDR3 sequences and most-parsimonious VDJ recombination scenarios with the TCRdist pipeline. In a later analysis, every TCR beta chain was defined by the combination of its CDR3 amino acid sequence and its V-gene family, and reads without a unique V-gene family were dropped. As a way to deal with suspected cross-contamination and a sequencing artifact, a later analysis dropped roughly 620 nucleotide sequences that were highly shared and had low generation probability. In a later analysis, a clonal expansion index was calculated for each public chain from normalized within-repertoire ranks of inferred template counts. Generation probabilities in a later analysis came from a VDJ recombination model fitted to out-of-frame rearrangements, and those results were checked against IGoR. Hypergeometric tests were used in a later analysis to score TCR-TCR, TCR-HLA and TCR-CMV co-occurrence, with a repertoire-size bias correction applied to the TCR pairs. To estimate false discovery rates, a later analysis permuted the HLA or CMV assignments 20 times. In a later analysis, co-occurring TCRs were grouped using DBSCAN, with TCRdist sequence similarity added in when clustering inside HLA-allele-positive subsets. Repertoires with fewer than 30,000 or more than 120,000 public chains, plus five repertoires with anomalous nucleotide sharing, were excluded from co-occurrence clustering. Imported from immuneACCESS, the table was reduced by TCRdb to in-frame sequences with V and J called. These copies leave out some clones; in studies compared against another copy, an unresolved V gene accounts for under half, and the cause of the remainder is not known. The DNA was the basis for D and trimming; V, J and clone size are from that table. The sample yields about 130,000 clones; approximately 75% were counted once. Approximately 3.8% of the sample is held by the ten biggest clonotypes.

The sample is drawn from a study of cytomegalovirus exposure and HLA in healthy donors (dated by TCRdb to the late 2010s). With respect to the entire study: According to an earlier analysis of several hundred of the donors, some 180 million T cells yielded over 90 million unique TCR beta sequences and approximately 300 Gb of sequence data. Roughly 300 gigabases of sequencing data and approximately 92 million unique TCR sequences made up an early release that covered roughly 670 HLA-typed donors. Of the approximately 400 genotyped donors, approximately 81% were placed in the genetic ancestry cluster associated with self-reported Caucasian donors. The study aimed to test whether signatures of past pathogen exposure could be identified by cataloging public T cell receptors. The study used immunosequencing to profile the T cell repertoires of 670 or so subjects and linked those repertoires to cytomegalovirus serostatus. In addition to the first cohort of 666 subjects, a separate validation cohort of approximately 110 different subjects was used. High-throughput TCR immunosequencing, statistical association of individual TCRs with disease status, and machine learning were combined to predict cytomegalovirus infection status. To study patterns of TCR occurrence, a later analysis re-analyzed previously published TCR beta repertoires from 700 or so donors and added high-resolution HLA genotyping. Rather than using new phenotypic data, the later analysis identified candidate immune exposures from TCR beta sequences and from how often those sequences occurred across donors. An earlier analysis of around 640 of the donors used high-throughput TCR beta sequencing to judge whether each TCR beta V gene segment behaved as functional or pseudogenic. Donor age, sex, ethnicity and CMV serostatus were compiled alongside the repertoire data. A later genetic analysis took genome-wide SNP genotypes for about 55% of the roughly 700 donors and used that subset as a discovery cohort. All discovery cohort repertoires had been generated on a single sequencing platform. Class I and class II HLA loci were covered by the typing at four-digit resolution. Typing coverage varied by locus: about 620-630 donors for A, B, C, DRB1 and DQB1; approximately 560 for DQA1; around 610 for DPA1; around 450 for DPB1. Roughly 5 DR-DQ haplotypes were handled as single units for association and clustering, since linkage in the cohort was strong. Among 398 genotyped donors of the cohort, an average of roughly 230,000 unique TCR beta nucleotide sequences was sequenced per donor, of which about 18% were non-productive. The research as a whole found: The cohort was sequenced for TCR beta chains only, and without alpha or paired-chain data the features that could be detected were limited. The 87-base-pair reads could not distinguish some IMGT-functional V segments, including TRBV6-2 and TRBV6-3, so those segments were excluded. A total of 164 TCR beta chains were listed by the study as associated with cytomegalovirus. In a later analysis, most CMV-associated TCR beta chains were found to appear HLA-restricted, with HLA associations seemingly driven largely by CMV exposure. The presence/absence analyses assumed that sequencing depth was roughly uniform across donors, and that assumption may not be true. According to a later analysis, TCR association rates differed among HLA loci, with DRB1 alleles showing the most associated TCRs and HLA-C alleles showing the fewest. Because counts were too low, roughly 16 rarely observed V segments, including chromosome 9 orphons, were left out of the earlier analysis of a few hundred of the donors. Because HLA typing was missing for some donors at each locus, association tests included only the typed subset. The classifier was reported to diagnose cytomegalovirus status with high specificity and sensitivity in both the original and validation cohorts. It was suggested by the authors that the approach could potentially be generalized to other disease states and immunological phenotypes. According to a later analysis, parvovirus B19, influenza, CMV and Epstein-Barr virus appeared linked to several top co-occurrence clusters. When HLA alleles, especially DR and DQ, strongly co-occurred, TCR associations were difficult to assign to individual alleles. Broadly in line with IMGT annotations, most TCR beta V segments showed up in productive rearrangements about 87% or about 30% of the time in an earlier analysis of 587 of the donors. A later analysis found that HLA-associated TCR beta chains were more clonally expanded and had lower generation probabilities than equally common non-associated chains. A further reported finding was that TCR beta sequences accurately predicted the HLA-A and HLA-B alleles for most subjects in the first cohort. A few of the identified cytomegalovirus-associated TCR beta chains were confirmed in vitro to be specific for cytomegalovirus antigens. V-gene and J-gene trimming of TCR beta chains was associated with a missense DCLRE1C variant in a later genetic analysis, and the association was replicated in an independent cohort. A later genetic analysis reported fewer N-insertions in productive TCRs among donors in an Asian-associated ancestry cluster than the approximately 670-donor mean. The sequencing pipeline was judged likely to have produced a cluster of highly shared sequence variants as a technical artifact. A later analysis associated about 16,000 TCR beta sequences with specific HLA alleles at a false discovery rate of 0.05. Correlated functional status among segregating V segments might be attributable to linkage disequilibrium, but an unknown experimental factor could not be ruled out. Immune exposure information for the cohort was limited to CMV serostatus. Most TCR sequences were observed very rarely across donors, whereas some public TCRs were present in many individuals.

CDR1 and CDR2 (SQVTM, ANQGSEA) derive from the germline V gene. V loses 7 bases at its end and J loses 6 bases; junction bases beyond the gene matches: 4. The CDR3 measures 13 amino acids from cysteine to phenylalanine. Solely the CDR3 DNA is kept, with 39 bases framed from the first base. The sequenced sample was PBMCs. The sequence was obtained from a man aged 25-45 years in good health and CMV-seronegative. This chain joins TRBV29-1 to TRBJ2-1, and TRBD2 matches 12 of the central bases. The CDR3 sequence is CSGWTSGANEQFF. The DNA is TGCAGCGGATGGACTAGCGGGGCCAATGAGCAGTTCTTC.